Listed here is a single T cell receptor (beta chain). The data derive from a study of preoperative IRX-2 immunotherapy in early breast cancer. This table comes from immunoSEQ multiplex PCR, and its TCRdb copy is limited to in-frame clones, with some not included. Of around 38,000 clones in the sample, approximately 75% are singletons; the top ten hold roughly 1.2%. Treatment described: preoperative locoregional IRX-2 cytokine immunotherapy. Germline-derived CDR1 and CDR2 are MNHGY and SAAAGT. The CDR3 totals 16 residues. J lost 4 bases, V lost 5 bases, and 7 bases had no gene match. This TCR was sampled from a human donor with breast cancer. The chain has TRBV6-8 and TRBJ2-1; 11 bases are shared with TRBD2. The sample in question was tumor tissue, obtained after IRX-2 immunotherapy. The CDR3, as DNA: TGTGCCAGCAGTGACGCCGGGACTAGCGGATACAATGAGCAGTTCTTC. This sequence encodes CASSDAGTSGYNEQFF.